The rows below give T cell receptor beta chains drawn from one sample of a study of beta chain features in type 1 diabetes. This table comes from immunoSEQ multiplex PCR, and its TCRdb copy is limited to in-frame clones, with some not included. The sample includes about 930,000 clones, roughly a sixth seen only once; the top ten take 0.02% to 0.025%. Sequenced sample: naive CD4+ T cells from blood. These receptors were collected from a woman between 18 and 29 years old in good health. Both conserved end residues are part of each CDR3. Fields, in order: V gene, clone size, J gene, D gene, CDR3 DNA, CDR3 protein. A D gene is named only where the DNA matches it firmly. Only part of the rows carry a size: once, few, many, or a class if the clone is expanded.

>TRBV19|few|TRBJ2-7|-
TGTGCCAGTAGTATAGTGTCGTCTGGCACCTACGAGCAGTACTTC
CASSIVSSGTYEQYF
>TRBV10-3|-|TRBJ2-7|TRBD2
TGTGCCATCAGTGCCATAGCGGGAGGTACCTACGAGCAGTACTTC
CAISAIAGGTYEQYF
>TRBV5-1|-|TRBJ2-3|-
TGCGCCAGCAGCTTGGGGGGCCGCGACACAGATACGCAGTATTTT
CASSLGGRDTDTQYF
>TRBV9|-|TRBJ2-3|-
TGTGCCAGCAGCGTAGGCAGAGAGGCAGATACGCAGTATTTT
CASSVGREADTQYF
>TRBV4-3|-|TRBJ1-5|TRBD1
TGCGCCAGCAGCCGGAAGGACAGGGCTGGAGGGCAGCCCCAGCATTTT
CASSRKDRAGGQPQHF
>TRBV5-4|-|TRBJ2-3|-
TGTGCCAGCAGCTCTGGGGCCACAGATACGCAGTATTTT
CASSSGATDTQYF
>TRBV25-1|-|TRBJ2-5|TRBD2
TGTGCCAGCACTAGCGGGCCGCAAGAGACCCAGTACTTC
CASTSGPQETQYF
>TRBV7-2|-|TRBJ2-7|-
TGTGCCAGCAGCCCCAGGGGAGGCTACGAGCAGTACTTC
CASSPRGGYEQYF
>TRBV19|-|TRBJ2-7|TRBD1
TGTGCCAGTAGTATCGCTTCTCTGGGGACAGGGTGGGACGAGCAGTACTTC
CASSIASLGTGWDEQYF
>TRBV10-3|-|TRBJ2-7|-
TGTGCCATCAGTGAGTCCGGGGTCCGGGGCTCCTACGAGCAGTACTTC
CAISESGVRGSYEQYF